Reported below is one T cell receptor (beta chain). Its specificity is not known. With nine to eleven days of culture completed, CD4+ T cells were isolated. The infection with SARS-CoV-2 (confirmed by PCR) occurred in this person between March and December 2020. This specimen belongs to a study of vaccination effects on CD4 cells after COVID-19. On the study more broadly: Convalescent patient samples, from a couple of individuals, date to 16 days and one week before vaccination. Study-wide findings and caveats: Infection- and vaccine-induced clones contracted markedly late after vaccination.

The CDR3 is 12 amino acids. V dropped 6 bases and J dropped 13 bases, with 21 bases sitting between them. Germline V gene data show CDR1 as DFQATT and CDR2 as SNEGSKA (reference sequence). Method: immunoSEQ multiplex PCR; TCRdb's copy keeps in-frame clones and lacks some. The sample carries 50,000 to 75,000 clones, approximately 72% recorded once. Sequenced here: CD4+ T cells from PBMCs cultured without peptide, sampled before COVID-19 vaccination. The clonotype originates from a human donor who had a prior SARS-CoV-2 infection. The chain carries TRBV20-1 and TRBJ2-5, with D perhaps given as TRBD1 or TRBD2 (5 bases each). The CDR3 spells CSASPGTGVGYF. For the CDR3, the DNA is TGCAGTGCCAGTCCCGGGACCGGGGTTGGGTACTTC.